Detailed here is one TCR beta chain. The CDR3 runs to 15 residues. Germline CDR1 SEHNR, CDR2 FQNEAQ (reference sequence). The J segment lost 0 bases and the V segment lost 5 bases, leaving 6 bases of the junction unmatched. This entry is derived from a study of cytomegalovirus exposure and HLA in healthy donors. The PCR was carried out with 60 Vbeta primers and 13 Jbeta primers. Sequencing was performed with immunoSEQ multiplex PCR; in TCRdb, only in-frame clones are kept and a portion is missing. The top ten hold 7.5% to 9% of the sample, which has approximately 110,000 clones, about 80% seen once. Input material: PBMCs. The V call is TRBV7-9, the J call TRBJ1-2; 7 bases are a match to TRBD1. The clonotype was recovered from a man between 35 and 55 years old in good health and CMV-seropositive. The CDR3 loop reads CASSPEQGANYGYTF. The CDR3 DNA is TGTGCCAGCAGCCCTGAGCAGGGGGCTAACTATGGCTACACCTTC.